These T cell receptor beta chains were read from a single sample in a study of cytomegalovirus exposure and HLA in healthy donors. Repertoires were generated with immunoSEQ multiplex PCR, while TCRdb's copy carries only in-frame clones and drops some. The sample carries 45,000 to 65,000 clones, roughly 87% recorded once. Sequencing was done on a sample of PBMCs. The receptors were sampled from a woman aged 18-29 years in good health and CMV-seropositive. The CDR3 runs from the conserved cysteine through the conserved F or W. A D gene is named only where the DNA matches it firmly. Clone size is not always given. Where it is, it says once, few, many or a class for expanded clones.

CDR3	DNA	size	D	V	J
CASSSQGTDTQYF	TGTGCTAGCAGCTCACAGGGGACAGATACGCAGTATTTT	NA	TRBD1	TRBV7-7	TRBJ2-3
CASSENEGEKLFF	TGTGCCAGCAGTGAAAATGAGGGTGAAAAACTGTTTTTT	NA	NA	TRBV2	TRBJ1-4
CASSSTGTGFETQYF	TGTGCCAGCAGTTCCACCGGGACAGGGTTCGAGACCCAGTACTTC	NA	TRBD1	TRBV27	TRBJ2-5
CASSATPGNLEKLFF	TGTGCCAGCAGCGCCACACCCGGGAACCTTGAAAAACTGTTTTTT	NA	NA	TRBV13	TRBJ1-4
CASSPTGVRYF	TGTGCCAGCAGTCCGACAGGGGTTCGGTATTTT	once	TRBD1	TRBV2	TRBJ2-3
CASSLMGGEQYF	TGTGCTAGCAGCTTAATGGGGGGCGAGCAGTACTTC	NA	NA	TRBV7-7	TRBJ2-7
CASGLGQMGSPLHF	TGTGCTAGTGGTCTGGGACAGATGGGATCACCCCTCCACTTT	few	TRBD1	TRBV12-5	TRBJ1-6
CASSPQEEYGYTF	TGTGCCAGCAGCCCCCAAGAAGAGTATGGCTACACCTTC	few	NA	TRBV5-4	TRBJ1-2
CASSLTYGYTF	TGTGCCAGCAGCCTCACTTATGGCTACACCTTC	NA	NA	TRBV28	TRBJ1-2
CAISFGVGGTGELFF	TGTGCCATCAGTTTCGGGGTGGGCGGCACCGGGGAGCTGTTTTTT	NA	NA	TRBV10-3	TRBJ2-2
CASSLETGGARGNQPQHF	TGTGCCAGCAGCTTGGAAACAGGGGGCGCCCGGGGCAATCAGCCCCAGCATTTT	NA	TRBD1	TRBV7-9	TRBJ1-5
CASTSSGQGSYEQYF	TGTGCCAGCACCTCTTCGGGACAGGGTTCCTACGAGCAGTACTTC	NA	TRBD1	TRBV7-2	TRBJ2-7
CASSFLQTPYGYTF	TGTGCCAGCAGTTTCTTACAGACGCCTTATGGCTACACCTTC	NA	NA	TRBV6-5	TRBJ1-2
CASSQDWGQEQFF	TGCGCCAGCAGCCAAGACTGGGGGCAGGAGCAGTTCTTC	NA	NA	TRBV4-1	TRBJ2-1
CAVGGINQPQHF	TGTGCAGTAGGGGGAATTAATCAGCCCCAGCATTTT	once	NA	TRBV6-5	TRBJ1-5
CASSRLAGEGGGELFF	TGTGCCAGCAGCCGTCTAGCGGGGGAAGGGGGCGGGGAGCTGTTTTTT	NA	TRBD2	TRBV7-3	TRBJ2-2
CASKTSGGSRNIQYF	TGTGCCAGCAAGACTAGCGGGGGGTCGAGGAACATTCAGTACTTC	NA	TRBD2	TRBV7-2	TRBJ2-4
CASSQDNFRQGGNTIYF	TGCGCCAGCAGCCAAGATAACTTTAGACAGGGTGGAAACACCATATATTTT	NA	TRBD1	TRBV4-1	TRBJ1-3
CASRQGGQGVGNTEAFF	TGTGCCAGCCGCCAAGGAGGACAGGGCGTAGGGAACACTGAAGCTTTCTTT	NA	TRBD1	TRBV18	TRBJ1-1
CASTSGSRGRNIQYF	TGTGCCAGCACTAGCGGGTCTAGGGGCAGGAACATTCAGTACTTC	NA	TRBD2	TRBV2	TRBJ2-4